The clone carrying this T cell receptor beta chain appeared many times. These data are taken from a study of T-cell reconstitution after alpha-beta-depleted transplantation in children. During its preparation, the TCRbeta library received unique molecular identifiers. TCRdb processed the PCR reads anew with MiXCR; each CDR3 protein has one entry. The sample holds some 48,000 distinct CDR3 sequences, 5.5% to 7.5% seen once. The CDR3 has 13 residues. The germline V gene has CDR1 SQVTM and CDR2 ANQGSEA. J was trimmed by 3 bases and V by 5 bases; bases with no gene match: 4. The rearrangement joins TRBV29-1 to TRBJ2-7; the match to TRBD1 covers 10 bases. The source was PBMCs, mostly from graft donor cells, collected 60 days after TCRalphabeta/CD19-depleted stem cell transplant. The receptor was isolated from a female patient between 2 and 10 years old who had a stem cell transplant for aplastic anemia, so the T cells may come from the graft donor. The CDR3 DNA follows: TGCAGCGTTACCGGGACAGGGGACTACGAGCAGTACTTC. It yields the protein CSVTGTGDYEQYF.